This passage covers 18 T cell receptor beta chains from one sample sequenced in a study of shared clonotypes between healthy human individuals. Assay used: immunoSEQ multiplex PCR; TCRdb lists only in-frame clones, some missing. The data contain 150,000 to 200,000 clones, 85% to 95% of them singletons. The sequenced sample was naive CD4+ T cells sorted from blood. Stated subset: CD45RA+ positively selected. These receptors were taken from a young woman in good health.

This clone was detected only once. The chain combines TRBV2 with TRBJ1-5; D gene unclear. Trimming took off 3 bases at V and 4 bases at J, with 10 bases between the two ends. Germline CDR1 SNHLY, CDR2 FYNNEI. CDR3 length: 14 residues. Here the CDR3 reads CASSDLSQNQPQHF. The CDR3 coding sequence is TGTGCCAGCAGTGATCTATCTCAAAATCAGCCCCAGCATTTT.

The V and J genes are TRBV7-8 and TRBJ2-1; 7 bases agree with TRBD2. J lost 8 bases, V lost 0 bases, and 4 bases had no gene match. Germline V gives CDR1 SGHVS, CDR2 FQNEAQ. The CDR3 runs to 14 residues. CDR3 sequence (DNA): TGTGCCAGCAGCTTAGCGGGGGGGACTCATGAGCAGTTCTTC. This translates into CASSLAGGTHEQFF.

About this clone: Other DNA sequences in the same sample also yield this CDR3. The rearrangement uses TRBV28 and TRBJ2-7; no definite D call. V shed 4 bases and J shed 3 bases, with 4 bases lying between them. Germline V gene data show CDR1 as MDHEN and CDR2 as SYDVKM. The CDR3 covers 11 residues. The CDR3 region has the DNA TGTGCCAGCAGTTCGAACTACGAGCAGTACTTC. It codes for CASSSNYEQYF.

The rearrangement uses TRBV28 and TRBJ2-1; 12 nucleotides match TRBD2. This CDR3 is 15 amino acids long. Germline CDR1 reads MDHEN; CDR2 reads SYDVKM. After removal of 4 bases from V and 9 bases from J, the junction contained 7 bases not matched to a gene. This CDR3 is CASSSSSGRASEQFF. CDR3 in DNA: TGTGCCAGCAGTTCCTCTAGCGGGAGGGCCTCTGAGCAGTTCTTC. The full variable domain, with the rest looked up from reference TRBV28 and TRBJ2-1, is DVKVTQSSRYLVKRTGEKVFLECVQDMDHENMFWYRQDPGLGLRLIYFSYDVKMKEKGDIPEGYSVSREKKERFSLILESASTNQTSMYLCASSSSSGRASEQFFGPGTRLTVL.

The chain uses TRBV5-1 and TRBJ1-1; the D is unclear. The CDR3 runs 13 residues. Germline CDR1 is SGHRS and CDR2 is YFSETQ. Trimming removed 0 bases at V and 6 bases at J, with 9 bases between. The CDR3 sequence: CASSLAGRSEAFF. As DNA, the CDR3 is TGCGCCAGCAGCTTGGCCGGGAGGTCTGAAGCTTTCTTT.

This CDR3 is CASTASGQVQQPYEQYF. CDR3 coding DNA: TGTGCCAGTACGGCGTCAGGACAGGTTCAACAACCCTACGAGCAGTACTTC. The chain joins TRBV25-1 to TRBJ2-7, with 7 bases that match TRBD1. J was trimmed by 2 bases and V by 9 bases; bases with no gene match: 19. Germline-derived CDR1 and CDR2 are MGHDK and SYGVNS. The length of the CDR3 is 17 residues.

This clone was detected once. The rearrangement joins TRBV29-1 to TRBJ1-2; unclear D gene. The V gene lost 7 bases and the J gene lost 0 bases, with 9 bases spanning the gap. Germline CDR1 reads SQVTM; CDR2 reads ANQGSEA. The CDR3 consists of 12 residues. CDR3: CSGETPNYGYTF. The DNA of the CDR3 is TGCAGCGGGGAAACACCTAACTATGGCTACACCTTC.

The rearrangement uses TRBV4-1 and TRBJ2-5; 8 nucleotides line up with TRBD2. The end of the DNA aligns better with TRBJ2-7, so the J call may be wrong. CDR3 size: 13 residues. The V gene's germline CDR1 is MGHRA and CDR2 YSYEKL. CDR3 nucleotide sequence: TGCGCCAGCAGGGGAAGCGGGAGATTCGAGCAGTACTTC. Its protein product is CASRGSGRFEQYF.

V is TRBV28 and J is TRBJ2-5; D possibly corresponds to TRBD2 (7 bases). TRBJ2-7 explains the end of the DNA better; the J call may be wrong. The CDR3 is 15 amino acids. Germline assignment: CDR1 MDHEN and CDR2 SYDVKM. This CDR3 is CASSQGGGNLYEQYF. CDR3 DNA: TGTGCCAGCAGCCAAGGGGGAGGGAACCTCTACGAGCAGTACTTC.

V is TRBV7-3 and J is TRBJ2-1; D is ambiguous. Trimming removed 1 base from V and 2 bases from J, with 9 bases in between. The germline V gene has CDR1 SGHTA and CDR2 FQGTGA. This CDR3 has 15 residues. CDR3 DNA: TGTGCCAGCAGCTTAATAGTATCAGCCTACAATGAGCAGTTCTTC. This sequence encodes CASSLIVSAYNEQFF. Supplemented by reference TRBV7-3 and TRBJ2-1, the full variable domain reads GAGVSQTPSNKVTEKGKYVELRCDPISGHTALYWYRQSLGQGPEFLIYFQGTGAADDSGLPNDRFFAVRPEGSVSTLKIQRTERGDSAVYLCASSLIVSAYNEQFFGPGTRLTVL.

This clone appeared a single time. The chain couples TRBV28 to TRBJ2-2; 9 nucleotides line up with TRBD2. With 3 bases clipped from V and 7 bases from J, the junction kept 9 bases outside the gene matches. Germline V CDR1 and CDR2: MDHEN, SYDVKM. This CDR3 contains 16 residues. The CDR3 loop reads CASSLAGGPLGGELFF. As DNA, the CDR3 is TGTGCCAGCAGTTTGGCGGGAGGGCCGCTAGGCGGGGAGCTGTTTTTT.

This chain links TRBV2 with TRBJ1-1; D remains ambiguous. V lost 6 bases to trimming and J lost 1 base, with 9 bases between them. The length of the CDR3 is 13 residues. Germline V lookup: CDR1 SNHLY, CDR2 FYNNEI. CDR3 DNA sequence: TGTGCCAGCAGGGCACCCAGGAACACTGAAGCTTTCTTT. Protein: CASRAPRNTEAFF.

The chain is built from TRBV10-3 and TRBJ2-7, with a tentative D call TRBD1 (5 bases). The germline V gene has CDR1 ENHRY and CDR2 SYGVKD. The CDR3 consists of 15 residues. V lost 0 bases to trimming and J lost 2 bases, with 11 bases between them. The CDR3 here is CAISESPQGPYEQYF. As DNA, the CDR3 is TGTGCCATCAGTGAGTCCCCGCAGGGTCCCTACGAGCAGTACTTC.

This clone was observed a single time. The chain couples TRBV6-6 to TRBJ1-1, with TRBD1 identical over 7 bases. The trim removed 5 bases at V and 1 base at J, leaving 7 bases unmatched. CDR3 size: 15 residues. CDR1 is MNHNY and CDR2 is SVGAGI in the germline V gene (reference sequence). The CDR3 bases are TGTGCCAGCAGTACGACAGGGAGCGGGAACACTGAAGCTTTCTTT. It encodes CASSTTGSGNTEAFF.

This chain's CDR3 is CASSLGAGNTIYF. The DNA for the CDR3 is TGTGCCAGCAGCTTAGGGGCGGGAAACACCATATATTTT. The chain joins TRBV11-2 to TRBJ1-3; D is unresolved. Germline values: CDR1 SGHAT, CDR2 FQNNGV. The length of the CDR3 is 13 residues. Trimming stripped 1 base from V and 4 bases from J, with 5 bases between.

CDR3 amino acids: CATKTSGSYNEQFF. The CDR3 nucleotides read TGTGCCACCAAAACTAGCGGGAGCTACAATGAGCAGTTCTTC. The rearrangement joins TRBV5-8 to TRBJ2-1, with 11 nucleotides matching TRBD2. The junction had 5 bases not matched to a gene; V was cut back by 9 bases and J by 3 bases. Germline CDR1 and CDR2: SGHTS and YDEGEE. The CDR3 spans 14 residues.

The J gene is TRBJ1-1, the V gene TRBV27; D possibly corresponds to TRBD1 (6 bases). V lost 6 bases to trimming and J lost 4 bases, with 15 bases between them. Per the germline V gene, CDR1 is MNHEY and CDR2 is SMNVEV (reference sequence). The CDR3 covers 14 residues. The CDR3 here is CASRPQGRITEAFF. CDR3 coding DNA: TGTGCCAGCAGACCCCAGGGGCGTATCACTGAAGCTTTCTTT.

The CDR3 loop is CASSSMTGYYEQYF. CDR3 DNA: TGTGCCAGCAGCTCCATGACAGGTTACTACGAGCAGTACTTC. The J gene is TRBJ2-7, the V gene TRBV7-9; D may be TRBD1 (6 bases). The CDR3 length is 14 residues. The germline V and J ends were trimmed by 4 bases and 3 bases, with 13 bases remaining between them. Germline CDR1 reads SEHNR; CDR2 reads FQNEAQ (reference sequence).